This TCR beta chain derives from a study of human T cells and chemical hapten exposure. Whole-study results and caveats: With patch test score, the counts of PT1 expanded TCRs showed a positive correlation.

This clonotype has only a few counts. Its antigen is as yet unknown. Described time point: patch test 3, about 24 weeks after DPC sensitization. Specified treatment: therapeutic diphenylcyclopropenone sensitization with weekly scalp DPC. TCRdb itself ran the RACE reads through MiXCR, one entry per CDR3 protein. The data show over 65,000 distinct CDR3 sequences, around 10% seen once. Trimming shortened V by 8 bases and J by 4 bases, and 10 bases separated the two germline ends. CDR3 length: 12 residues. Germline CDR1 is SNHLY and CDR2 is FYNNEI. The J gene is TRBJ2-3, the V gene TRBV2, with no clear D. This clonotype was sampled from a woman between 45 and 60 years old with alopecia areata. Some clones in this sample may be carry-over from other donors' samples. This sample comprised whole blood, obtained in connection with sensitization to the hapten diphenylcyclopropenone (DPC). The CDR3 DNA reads TGTGCCAGCGCCACGGACGCAGATACGCAGTATTTT. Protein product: CASATDADTQYF.